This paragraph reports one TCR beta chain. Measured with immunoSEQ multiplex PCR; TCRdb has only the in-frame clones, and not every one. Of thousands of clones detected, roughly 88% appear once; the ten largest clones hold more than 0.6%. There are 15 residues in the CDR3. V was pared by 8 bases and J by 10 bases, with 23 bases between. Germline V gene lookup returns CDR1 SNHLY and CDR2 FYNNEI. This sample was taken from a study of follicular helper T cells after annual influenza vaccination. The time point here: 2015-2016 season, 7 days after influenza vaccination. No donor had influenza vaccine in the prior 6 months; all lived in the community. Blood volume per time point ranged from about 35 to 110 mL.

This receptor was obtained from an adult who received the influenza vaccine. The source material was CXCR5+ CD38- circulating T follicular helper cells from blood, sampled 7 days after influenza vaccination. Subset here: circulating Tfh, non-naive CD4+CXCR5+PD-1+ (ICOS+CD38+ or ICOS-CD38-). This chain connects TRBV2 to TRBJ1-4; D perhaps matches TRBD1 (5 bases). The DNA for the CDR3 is TGTGCCAGCTTTGTCCCCAGCAGGGCCTTTGGAAAACTGTTTTTT. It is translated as CASFVPSRAFGKLFF. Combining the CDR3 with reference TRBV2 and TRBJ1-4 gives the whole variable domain EPEVTQTPSHQVTQMGQEVILRCVPISNHLYFYWYRQILGQKVEFLVSFYNNEISEKSEIFDDQFSVERPDGSNFTLKIRSTKLEDSAMYFCASFVPSRAFGKLFFGSGTQLSVL.